A selection of T cell receptor beta chains follows, all from one sample in a study of blood T cell repertoires in COVID-19. Using immunoSEQ multiplex PCR, the repertoire was profiled, and TCRdb retains in-frame clones only, with some absent. The sample has 100,000 to 150,000 clones; 84% are singletons. The sequenced sample was peripheral blood. These receptors came from a man between 60 and 70 years old with acute or convalescent COVID-19. Both conserved end residues are trimmed from each CDR3.

11,TRBJ1-2,TRBV5-6,ASSRGPGGGYT
13,TRBJ1-3,TRBV5-4,ASSLGGNSGNTIY
14,TRBJ2-1,TRBV24-1,ATSDSRGRGSGEQF
11,TRBJ1-2,TRBV12-3/TRBV12-4,ASSGSTGEGYT
11,TRBJ2-7,TRBV2,ASTGLAGGEQY
9,TRBJ1-1,TRBV9,ASSGGQGAF
13,TRBJ2-1,TRBV6-5,ASRYRGPSYNEQF
13,TRBJ1-2,TRBV9,ASSAVGQGWSGYT
11,TRBJ2-1,TRBV5-1,ASSLNPEGEQF
12,TRBJ2-3,TRBV19,ASSIQGLTDTQY
14,TRBJ1-3,TRBV5-6,ASSLGQGDAGNTIY
15,TRBJ1-6,TRBV19,ASSTGTGVNSNSPLH
12,TRBJ2-3,TRBV18,ASSPLSDTDTQY
13,TRBJ2-2,TRBV5-1,ASSSQTGNTGELF
12,TRBJ2-5,TRBV7-7,ASSSGGGGETQY
14,TRBJ1-4,TRBV5-1,ASSLGWARGAEKLF
10,TRBJ1-1,TRBV2,ASLGGVPEAF
11,TRBJ2-3,TRBV3-1/TRBV3-2,ASGSGDTDTQY
9,TRBJ2-3,TRBV5-8,ASSRTNTQY
12,TRBJ2-7,TRBV14,ASSVHLADYEQY
12,TRBJ2-3,TRBV3-1/TRBV3-2,ASTETSVADTQY
11,TRBJ2-2,TRBV19,ASSISGAGELF
13,TRBJ2-7,TRBV5-1,ASSLAGVSIYEQY
13,TRBJ1-6,TRBV9,ASSRLGGAGSPLH
11,TRBJ2-1,TRBV5-4,ASSVTGGGEQF
11,TRBJ1-5,TRBV19,ASSPFYEQPQH
13,TRBJ2-3,TRBV7-3,ASSLAGGSTDTQY
13,TRBJ2-2,TRBV5-4,ASSLPGINTGELF
13,TRBJ2-1,TRBV9,ASAASGGAYNEQF
11,TRBJ2-3,TRBV6-2/TRBV6-3,ASSYLLRDTQY
13,TRBJ2-3,TRBV19,ASTPGGGSTDTQY
16,TRBJ2-1,TRBV19,ASSITPPGLAFRDEQF
12,TRBJ1-4,TRBV30,AWSATGAMGKLF
12,TRBJ1-4,TRBV6-6,ASSLTTTNEKLF
13,TRBJ2-7,TRBV7-8,ASSLYRTGGNEQY
12,TRBJ2-4,TRBV14,ASSSGTFRNIQY
11,TRBJ1-1,TRBV7-3,ASSLFRDTEAF
13,TRBJ2-5,TRBV9,ASSPLSTGRETQY
15,TRBJ2-4,TRBV5-4,ASSPGGVAGTKNIQY
11,TRBJ1-5,TRBV30,AWSVMSNQPQH
12,TRBJ2-4,TRBV19,ASGEQGAKNIQY
15,TRBJ1-4,TRBV9,ASSVGVLQGAGEKLF
12,TRBJ2-1,TRBV11-2,ASSLNSGGNEQF
12,TRBJ2-1,TRBV5-4,ASKQGLASDEQF
13,TRBJ2-5,TRBV21-1,ASSKLTGFQETQY
14,TRBJ2-7,TRBV9,ASSVLGLADLYEQY
14,TRBJ1-4,TRBV5-1,ASSLGPQGSNEKLF
11,TRBJ2-5,TRBV7-9,ASSLPGLQTQY
11,TRBJ1-2,TRBV6-6,ASKPVGGWGYT
12,TRBJ1-1,TRBV11-2,ASSPTGGDTEAF
10,TRBJ2-5,TRBV5-1,ASSFLQETQY
13,TRBJ2-1,TRBV5-1,ASSQAGTPTAEQF